One and the same sample provided the 25 T cell receptor beta chains below, sequenced in a study of blood T cell repertoires in COVID-19. Libraries were prepared by immunoSEQ multiplex PCR; TCRdb keeps only in-frame clonotypes and omits some of them. Seen here are some 200,000 clones, about 87% observed once, and the top ten hold approximately 2.7%. The sequenced sample was peripheral blood. The source of these receptors is a man between 40 and 49 years old with active or convalescent COVID-19.

The chain joins TRBV5-1 to TRBJ1-1; TRBD1 aligns across 7 bases. The CDR3 length is 13 residues. Germline CDR1 reads SGHRS; CDR2 reads YFSETQ. J gave up 5 bases and V 5 bases, and 6 bases lay outside the gene matches. The CDR3 loop reads CASSQGGRTEAFF. The CDR3 region has the DNA TGCGCCAGCAGTCAGGGGGGAAGGACTGAAGCTTTCTTT. Together with reference TRBV5-1 and TRBJ1-1, the CDR3 gives the full variable domain: KAGVTQTPRYLIKTRGQQVTLSCSPISGHRSVSWYQQTPGQGLQFLFEYFSETQRNKGNFPGRFSGRQFSNSRSEMNVSTLELGDSALYLCASSQGGRTEAFFGQGTRLTVV.

The V and J genes are TRBV5-1 and TRBJ2-2; TRBD2 aligns across 11 bases. Germline values: CDR1 SGHRS, CDR2 YFSETQ. This CDR3 has 18 amino acids. Losses at the gene ends were 1 base for V and 3 bases for J; bases not matched to a gene: 8. The CDR3 reads CASSLRLAGGRDTGELFF. DNA of the CDR3: TGCGCCAGCAGCTTGAGGCTAGCGGGGGGCCGAGACACCGGGGAGCTGTTTTTT.

Concerning this clone: Other DNA variants within this sample encode the same CDR3. The CDR3 is CASSYSQMNTEAFF. The CDR3 nucleotides are TGTGCCAGCAGTTATTCCCAGATGAACACTGAAGCTTTCTTT. This chain connects TRBV6-5 to TRBJ1-1; D is unclear. The germline V gene encodes CDR1 MNHEY and CDR2 SVGAGI. This CDR3 has 14 amino acids. V was cut by 3 bases and J by 0 bases, with 8 bases left in between.

The chain combines TRBV4-3 with TRBJ2-7, with 7 nucleotides matching TRBD2. CDR3 size: 15 residues. From germline, CDR1 is LGHNA and CDR2 YSLEER. V was pared by 0 bases and J by 2 bases, with 4 bases of the junction left unmatched. CDR3 coding DNA: TGCGCCAGCAGCCAAGAGGGAGGGGTCGCCTACGAGCAGTACTTC. Its translation is CASSQEGGVAYEQYF.

The J gene is TRBJ1-5, the V gene TRBV2, with a possible D match to TRBD1 (5 bases). The CDR3 is made up of 15 amino acids. The germline CDR1 and CDR2 sequences are SNHLY and FYNNEI. The germline V and J ends were trimmed by 5 bases and 2 bases, with 13 bases remaining between them. The CDR3 reads CASSPPGEGNQPQHF. The CDR3 DNA follows: TGTGCCAGCAGTCCCCCGGGGGAGGGCAATCAGCCCCAGCATTTT. Supplemented by reference TRBV2 and TRBJ1-5, the full variable domain reads EPEVTQTPSHQVTQMGQEVILRCVPISNHLYFYWYRQILGQKVEFLVSFYNNEISEKSEIFDDQFSVERPDGSNFTLKIRSTKLEDSAMYFCASSPPGEGNQPQHFGDGTRLSIL.

With respect to this clone: Other DNA sequences in this sample translate to the same CDR3. The chain combines TRBV20-1 with TRBJ1-1; D gene unclear. The ends were cut back, 3 bases at V and 1 base at J, with 3 bases in the middle. In germline, CDR1 is DFQATT, CDR2 SNEGSKA (reference sequence). The CDR3 has 11 residues. CDR3 nucleotides: TGCAGTGCTAGGAGGAACACTGAAGCTTTCTTT. Protein product: CSARRNTEAFF.

The chain joins TRBV27 to TRBJ2-1, with D possibly being TRBD2 (5 bases). CDR1 is MNHEY and CDR2 is SMNVEV in the germline V gene (reference sequence). Trimming removed 5 bases from V and 4 bases from J, with 15 bases in between. The CDR3 consists of 15 residues. CDR3 nucleotides: TGTGCCAGCAGTCCAGCAGGTTCGGGGTACAATGAGCAGTTCTTC. This gives the protein CASSPAGSGYNEQFF.

The J gene is TRBJ1-3, the V gene TRBV18; D unresolved. Germline CDR1 is KGHSH and CDR2 is LQKENI. V was clipped by 3 bases and J by 4 bases, with 10 bases between them. The CDR3 has 14 residues. Here the CDR3 reads CASSPPGPGNTIYF. In DNA form, the CDR3 reads TGTGCCAGCTCACCGCCGGGTCCCGGAAACACCATATATTTT.

V and J are TRBV28 and TRBJ1-4, with a possible D match to TRBD1 (6 bases). The CDR3 runs to 14 residues. The V gene lost 6 bases and the J gene lost 7 bases, with 15 bases spanning the gap. Germline assignment: CDR1 MDHEN and CDR2 SYDVKM. CDR3 sequence: CASSLPGGIEKLFF. In DNA, the CDR3 is TGTGCCAGCAGCCTCCCTGGGGGCATTGAAAAACTGTTTTTT.

This chain connects TRBV9 to TRBJ1-2, with TRBD1 matching 7 bases. Germline loops: CDR1 SGDLS, CDR2 YYNGEE. The CDR3 contains 15 residues. Germline trimming cut 2 bases from V and 5 bases from J; bases unmatched to any gene: 9. CDR3 residues: CASSVSTGLGYGYTF. The CDR3 bases are TGTGCCAGCAGCGTCTCGACAGGGTTAGGGTATGGCTACACCTTC.

The CDR3 spells CASSNRGQETQYF. For the CDR3, the DNA is TGTGCCAGCAGCAACAGGGGGCAAGAGACCCAGTACTTC. The chain has TRBV3-1 (or the pseudogene TRBV3-2) and TRBJ2-5; 8 bases align to TRBD1. CDR3 size: 13 residues. Germline lookup yields CDR1 LGHDT and CDR2 YNNKEL (reference sequence). V was clipped by 5 bases and J by 2 bases; unmatched bases: 1.

The CDR3 region is CASSVLGDTEAFF. CDR3 in DNA: TGTGCCAGCAGTGTGTTAGGGGACACTGAAGCTTTCTTT. This sequence joins TRBV2 and TRBJ1-1; TRBD1 is a possible D gene (5 bases). Germline loops: CDR1 SNHLY, CDR2 FYNNEI. V lost 4 bases to trimming and J lost 3 bases, with 9 bases between them. The CDR3 loop spans 13 amino acids.

The chain links TRBV6-2 or TRBV6-3 to TRBJ1-2, with D unclear. V dropped 0 bases and J dropped 2 bases, with 13 bases sitting between them. The CDR3 is 16 amino acids. The germline V gene encodes CDR1 MNHEY and CDR2 SVGEGT. The CDR3 spells CASSYSFGDNNYGYTF. CDR3 DNA: TGTGCCAGCAGTTACTCTTTTGGCGACAACAACTATGGCTACACCTTC.

The chain joins TRBV6-5 to TRBJ1-1, with TRBD1 matching over 9 bases. J lost 6 bases, V lost 7 bases, and 9 bases had no gene match. This CDR3 contains 14 residues. From germline, CDR1 is MNHEY and CDR2 SVGAGI. In DNA, the CDR3 is TGTGCCAGCATCCCGGGACAGGGTATACCTGAAGCTTTCTTT. Amino acid sequence: CASIPGQGIPEAFF.

CDR3 nucleotides: TGTGCCAGCAGCCATGGGACAGGGCGAAACACTGAAGCTTTCTTT. This gives the protein CASSHGTGRNTEAFF. The genes are TRBV13 and TRBJ1-1, with 9 bases matching TRBD1. CDR3 size: 15 residues. The germline V gene encodes CDR1 PRHDT and CDR2 FYEKMQ (reference sequence). The V gene end was trimmed by 5 bases and the J gene end by 2 bases; junction bases not matched to a gene: 6.

This clone came up a few times. The J gene is TRBJ1-2, the V gene TRBV15; TRBD1 is a possible D gene (5 bases). Per germline, CDR1 LNHNV and CDR2 YYDKDF (reference sequence). CDR3 length: 15 amino acids. V was trimmed by 8 bases and J by 0 bases, leaving 16 bases between them. The CDR3 nucleotides are TGTGCCACCTCAAAACCTTCGACAGCTAACTATGGCTACACCTTC. Its protein product is CATSKPSTANYGYTF.

This clone was observed a handful of times. The genes are TRBV3-1 (or the pseudogene TRBV3-2) and TRBJ1-3; D remains unclear. V lost 5 bases to trimming and J lost 2 bases, with 13 bases between them. Germline CDR1 reads LGHDT; CDR2 reads YNNKEL (reference sequence). The CDR3 is 15 amino acids. The CDR3 nucleotides read TGTGCCAGCAGCTCTACTACGAAGGCTGGAAACACCATATATTTT. Its protein product is CASSSTTKAGNTIYF.

This clone was observed a single time. This chain connects TRBV14 to TRBJ1-3; D is ambiguous. The CDR3 length is 13 residues. The germline V gene encodes CDR1 SGHDN and CDR2 FVKESK. Trimming left V 1 base short and J 4 bases short, with 5 bases between. CDR3 sequence (DNA): TGTGCCAGCAGCCAAGGAGGGGGAAACACCATATATTTT. It encodes CASSQGGGNTIYF.

This clone was recorded only once. This CDR3 reads CASKGAYEQYF. CDR3 coding DNA: TGTGCCAGCAAGGGGGCCTACGAGCAGTACTTC. The rearrangement joins TRBV27 to TRBJ2-7, with TRBD1 as a possible D gene (6 bases). From germline, CDR1 is MNHEY and CDR2 SMNVEV (reference sequence). The CDR3 covers 11 residues. Trimming left V 7 bases short and J 2 bases short, with 6 bases between.

The chain is built from TRBV7-9 and TRBJ1-1; 8 bases are shared with TRBD1. Trimming took 6 bases from V and 8 from J; bases not matched to a gene: 5. CDR1 is SEHNR, CDR2 FQNEAQ, per germline (reference sequence). The length of the CDR3 is 12 residues. The CDR3 sequence is CASSNTGGEAFF. CDR3 DNA sequence: TGTGCCAGCAGTAATACAGGGGGAGAAGCTTTCTTT.

This clone was seen only a few times. The chain uses TRBV4-1 and TRBJ2-7; TRBD1 agrees at 8 bases. With 1 base clipped from V and 2 bases from J, the junction kept 4 bases outside the gene matches. The CDR3 is 15 amino acids. Germline lookup yields CDR1 MGHRA and CDR2 YSYEKL. The DNA for the CDR3 is TGCGCCAGCAGCCAAGGCCAACAGGGGGCCTACGAGCAGTACTTC. It translates to CASSQGQQGAYEQYF.

The gene calls are TRBV5-1 and TRBJ2-7; D is uncertain. There are 14 residues in the CDR3. CDR1 SGHRS and CDR2 YFSETQ come from the germline V gene. V lost 0 bases to trimming and J lost 3 bases, with 10 bases between them. The chain's CDR3 is CASSLESGYYEQYF. The CDR3 DNA is TGCGCCAGCAGCTTGGAATCAGGATACTACGAGCAGTACTTC.

The chain links TRBV27 to TRBJ2-7, with D unresolved. CDR1 MNHEY and CDR2 SMNVEV come from the germline V gene (reference sequence). This CDR3 is 13 amino acids long. Trimming took 0 bases from V and 5 from J, leaving 8 bases between them. The CDR3 sequence: CASSLSAVDEQYF. CDR3 bases: TGTGCCAGCAGTTTATCCGCGGTCGACGAGCAGTACTTC.

This chain uses TRBV2 with TRBJ2-2; 7 bases line up with TRBD2. Trimming took 8 bases from V and 5 from J; bases not matched to a gene: 8. From germline, CDR1 is SNHLY and CDR2 FYNNEI. The CDR3 runs to 14 residues. The CDR3 coding sequence is TGTGCCAGCCATAAGCGGGAAGGAACCGGGGAGCTGTTTTTT. Translated: CASHKREGTGELFF. The full variable domain, completed using reference TRBV2 and TRBJ2-2, is EPEVTQTPSHQVTQMGQEVILRCVPISNHLYFYWYRQILGQKVEFLVSFYNNEISEKSEIFDDQFSVERPDGSNFTLKIRSTKLEDSAMYFCASHKREGTGELFFGEGSRLTVL.

This chain uses TRBV6-2 or TRBV6-3 with TRBJ1-4; D remains ambiguous. Trimming took 6 bases from V and 5 from J, leaving 10 bases between them. CDR1 and CDR2 from the germline V gene are MNHEY and SVGEGT. The CDR3 is 13 amino acids. In nucleotides, the CDR3 is TGTGCCAGCAGCCCTGCGCGGAATGAAAAACTGTTTTTT. This translates into CASSPARNEKLFF.